This TCR beta chain comes out of a study of T cells after posttransplantation cyclophosphamide. Whole-study results and caveats: Tissue-infiltrating T cells from skin or gut overlapped little with blood T cells. Recipient CMV seropositivity and CMV reactivation strongly tracked TRB clonality. Donor-recipient repertoire similarity was low at 1-2 months, rising over year one.

Cyclophosphamide on days +3 and +4 followed busulfan-fludarabine conditioning and a marrow graft. This clone occurred many times. Antigen unknown. The CDR3 spans 10 residues. Germline-derived CDR1 and CDR2 are SQVTM and ANQGSEA. Trimming pared 4 bases from V and 8 bases from J, leaving 8 bases between. TCRdb keeps only in-frame clones here, not all; method: immunoSEQ multiplex PCR. Recorded here are roughly 25,000 clones, none singletons. This clonotype originated in a male patient aged 18 to 29 who received an allogeneic stem cell transplant from a related donor, was CMV-positive, and had no GVHD. The graft donor may account for some of the T cells. Sequencing was performed on PBMCs, taken after allogeneic stem cell transplant with posttransplant cyclophosphamide. This chain uses TRBV29-1 with TRBJ1-1; D remains unclear. CDR3 DNA: TGCAGCGTTGTCGCCAGGGAAGCTTTCTTT. This translates into CSVVAREAFF.